This entry concerns a single T cell receptor beta chain. The antigen remains unidentified. This entry is derived from a study of CD4+ T cells in melanoma. Study-level findings and limits: Diverse differentiation states were reported for melanoma neoantigen-specific CD4+ T cells.

The length of the CDR3 is 11 residues. The ends were cut back, 3 bases at V and 6 bases at J, with 5 bases in the middle. Germline V gene data show CDR1 as KGHSH and CDR2 as LQKENI. Assay: immunoSEQ multiplex PCR; the TCRdb copy retains only in-frame clones and omits some. The sample has some 47,000 clones, 80% to 90% seen once. The clonotype comes from a human donor with melanoma. The J gene is TRBJ1-2, the V gene TRBV18; D uncertain. Source material: peripheral blood. CDR3 residues: CASSPRHGYTF. The CDR3 nucleotides are TGTGCCAGCTCACCCCGGCATGGCTACACCTTC. The variable domain in full, completed from reference TRBV18 and TRBJ1-2, reads NAGVMQNPRHLVRRRGQEARLRCSPMKGHSHVYWYRQLPEEGLKFMVYLQKENIIDESGMPKERFSAEFPKEGPSILRIQQVVRGDSAAYFCASSPRHGYTFGSGTRLTVV.